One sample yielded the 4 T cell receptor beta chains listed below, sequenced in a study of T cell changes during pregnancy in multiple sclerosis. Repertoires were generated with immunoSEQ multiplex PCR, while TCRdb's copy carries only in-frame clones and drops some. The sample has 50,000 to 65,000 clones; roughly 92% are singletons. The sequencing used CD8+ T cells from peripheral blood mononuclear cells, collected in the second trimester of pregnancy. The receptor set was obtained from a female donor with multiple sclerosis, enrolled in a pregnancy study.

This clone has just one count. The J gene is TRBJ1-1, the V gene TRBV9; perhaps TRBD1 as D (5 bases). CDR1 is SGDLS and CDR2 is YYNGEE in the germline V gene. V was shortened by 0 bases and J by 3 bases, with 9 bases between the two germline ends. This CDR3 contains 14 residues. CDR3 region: CASSVGGRDTEAFF. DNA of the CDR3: TGTGCCAGCAGCGTAGGGGGCAGGGACACTGAAGCTTTCTTT.

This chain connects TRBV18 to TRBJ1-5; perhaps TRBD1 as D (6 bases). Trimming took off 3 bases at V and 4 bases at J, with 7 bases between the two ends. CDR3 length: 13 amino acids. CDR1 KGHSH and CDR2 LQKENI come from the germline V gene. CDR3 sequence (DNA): TGTGCCAGCTCACCCGACAGGAATCAGCCCCAGCATTTT. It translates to CASSPDRNQPQHF. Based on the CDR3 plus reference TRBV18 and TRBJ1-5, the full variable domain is NAGVMQNPRHLVRRRGQEARLRCSPMKGHSHVYWYRQLPEEGLKFMVYLQKENIIDESGMPKERFSAEFPKEGPSILRIQQVVRGDSAAYFCASSPDRNQPQHFGDGTRLSIL.

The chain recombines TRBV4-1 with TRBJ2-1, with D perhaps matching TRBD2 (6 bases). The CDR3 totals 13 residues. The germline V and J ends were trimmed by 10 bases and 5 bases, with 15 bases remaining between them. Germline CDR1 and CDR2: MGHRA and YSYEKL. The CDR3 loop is CATTSPWDNEQFF. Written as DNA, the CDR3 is TGCGCCACCACTAGCCCGTGGGACAATGAGCAGTTCTTC.

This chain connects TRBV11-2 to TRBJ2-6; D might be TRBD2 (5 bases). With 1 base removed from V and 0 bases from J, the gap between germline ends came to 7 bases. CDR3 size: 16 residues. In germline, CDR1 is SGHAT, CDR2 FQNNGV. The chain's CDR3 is CASSLGRVSGANVLTF. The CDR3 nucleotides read TGTGCCAGCAGCTTAGGGCGGGTCTCTGGGGCCAACGTCCTGACTTTC.